The rows below give T cell receptor beta chains drawn from one sample of a study of T cell responses to AZD1222 COVID-19 vaccine. Using immunoSEQ multiplex PCR, the repertoire was profiled, and TCRdb retains in-frame clones only, with some absent. The sample carries some 69,000 clones, 80% recorded once. This material consisted of peripheral blood, taken 28 days after the second AZD1222 dose. Every receptor here comes from an adult who received the AZD1222 COVID-19 vaccine. Each CDR3 is given with its conserved first and last residue. A D gene is named only where the DNA matches it firmly. A row's size may be missing; if present it is once, few, many or a size class.

abundance	v_gene	j_gene	d_gene	CDR3aa	CDR3nt
-	TRBV6-2/TRBV6-3	TRBJ1-2	-	CASSWSTDPIYGYTF	TGTGCCAGCAGTTGGTCGACAGACCCAATCTATGGCTACACCTTC
-	TRBV5-1	TRBJ1-2	-	CASSLPGSNYGYTF	TGCGCCAGCAGCTTGCCTGGAAGTAACTATGGCTACACCTTC
few	TRBV12-5	TRBJ1-5	-	CASGLVRGNQPQHF	TGTGCTAGTGGTTTGGTACGGGGGAATCAGCCCCAGCATTTT
-	TRBV6-1	TRBJ2-5	TRBD2	CASSVSWTRPQETQYF	TGTGCCAGCAGTGTAAGCTGGACTAGGCCACAAGAGACCCAGTACTTC
few	TRBV6-5	TRBJ1-6	-	CASSYWRSSYNSPLHF	TGTGCCAGCAGTTACTGGCGAAGCTCCTATAATTCACCCCTCCACTTT
-	TRBV28	TRBJ1-6	-	CASSFAVNNSPLHF	TGTGCCAGCAGTTTTGCAGTTAATAATTCGCCCCTCCACTTT
-	TRBV6-5	TRBJ1-1	-	CASSPDPNTEAFF	TGTGCCAGCAGTCCCGATCCAAACACTGAAGCTTTCTTT
-	TRBV15	TRBJ2-3	-	CATSRAPTSLVDTQYF	TGTGCCACCAGCAGAGCACCCACTAGTCTTGTAGATACGCAGTATTTT
-	TRBV30	TRBJ2-3	-	CAWSVSGPGYF	TGTGCCTGGAGTGTCTCAGGACCCGGGTATTTT
-	TRBV9	TRBJ2-7	-	CASSPTGSGGAEQYF	TGTGCCAGCAGCCCCACGGGTTCTGGGGGGGCCGAGCAGTACTTC
-	TRBV7-8	TRBJ2-1	TRBD1	CASSTRDRGSNEQFF	TGTGCCAGCAGCACCCGGGACAGGGGTAGCAATGAGCAGTTCTTC
once	TRBV7-9	TRBJ2-6	-	CASSSGRTSSGANVLTF	TGTGCCAGCAGCTCCGGACGGACTTCCTCTGGGGCCAACGTCCTGACTTTC
-	TRBV2	TRBJ1-2	-	CASSAAGSYGYTF	TGTGCCAGCAGCGCCGCAGGGAGCTATGGCTACACCTTC
-	TRBV5-1	TRBJ1-4	-	CASSLEYPSSEKLFF	TGCGCCAGCAGCTTGGAGTATCCTTCGAGTGAAAAACTGTTTTTT
-	TRBV30	TRBJ2-7	-	CAWREGDRTSYEQYF	TGTGCCTGGAGGGAGGGGGATAGGACCTCCTACGAGCAGTACTTC
-	TRBV3-1/TRBV3-2	TRBJ2-3	-	CASSQEVGGSTDTQYF	TGTGCCAGCAGCCAAGAGGTGGGGGGAAGCACAGATACGCAGTATTTT
-	TRBV4-3	TRBJ2-1	-	CASSQDKHNEQFF	TGCGCCAGCAGCCAAGACAAGCACAATGAGCAGTTCTTC
-	TRBV19	TRBJ1-5	-	CASSIGPNWGSDQPQHF	TGTGCCAGTAGTATCGGGCCCAATTGGGGATCGGATCAGCCCCAGCATTTT
-	TRBV9	TRBJ2-5	-	CASSVATGGQETQYF	TGTGCCAGCAGCGTAGCGACAGGTGGGCAAGAGACCCAGTACTTC
-	TRBV19	TRBJ1-1	-	CASSIDLFGPGAFF	TGTGCCAGTAGTATAGATCTCTTTGGGCCCGGAGCTTTCTTT
-	TRBV2	TRBJ1-1	-	CASREIWGTSNTEAFF	TGTGCCAGCAGAGAGATATGGGGAACCTCGAACACTGAAGCTTTCTTT
few	TRBV5-6	TRBJ1-3	-	CASSTIGNTIYF	TGTGCCAGCAGCACCATTGGAAACACCATATATTTT
-	TRBV9	TRBJ2-7	-	CASSVGISYEQYF	TGTGCCAGCAGCGTAGGAATCTCCTACGAGCAGTACTTC
once	TRBV28	TRBJ1-2	-	CASSSIYGYTF	TGTGCCAGCAGTTCAATTTATGGCTACACCTTC
once	TRBV7-2	TRBJ1-6	-	CASSSDLTVKGSPLHF	TGTGCCAGCAGCTCCGACTTAACCGTAAAGGGTTCACCCCTCCACTTT
-	TRBV2	TRBJ1-2	-	CASSGQGGYTF	TGTGCCAGCAGTGGGCAGGGAGGCTACACCTTC
-	TRBV7-9	TRBJ1-1	TRBD1	CASSFGTGIQNTEAFF	TGTGCCAGCAGCTTTGGGACAGGGATCCAGAACACTGAAGCTTTCTTT
-	TRBV5-5	TRBJ2-6	-	CASSPLGGANVLTF	TGTGCCAGCAGCCCCTTAGGGGGGGCCAACGTCCTGACTTTC
-	TRBV21-1	TRBJ1-3	-	CASTHRDSVSGNTIYF	TGTGCCAGCACCCACAGGGACAGTGTTTCTGGAAACACCATATATTTT
once	TRBV28	TRBJ1-1	-	CASSFFLDGGGTEAFF	TGTGCCAGCAGTTTTTTCCTAGACGGGGGAGGCACTGAAGCTTTCTTT
-	TRBV9	TRBJ2-1	TRBD2	CATGWGGARDEQFF	TGTGCCACCGGATGGGGGGGAGCTAGAGATGAGCAGTTCTTC
-	TRBV10-2	TRBJ1-2	TRBD1	CASSETDRGHGYTF	TGCGCCAGCAGTGAGACGGACAGGGGCCACGGCTACACCTTC
-	TRBV30	TRBJ2-7	TRBD1	CAWSVKGQGLYEQYF	TGTGCCTGGAGTGTTAAGGGACAGGGCCTATACGAGCAGTACTTC
-	TRBV3-1/TRBV3-2	TRBJ2-6	-	CASSRLDAGANVLTF	TGTGCCAGCAGCCGCCTCGACGCCGGGGCCAACGTCCTGACTTTC
-	TRBV6-2/TRBV6-3	TRBJ2-7	-	CASSTGRLTGEQYF	TGTGCCAGCAGTACTGGGAGGCTCACGGGCGAGCAGTACTTC
-	TRBV3-1/TRBV3-2	TRBJ1-1	-	CASSPGGDTEAFF	TGTGCCAGCAGCCCGGGAGGGGACACTGAAGCTTTCTTT
-	TRBV18	TRBJ1-4	-	CASSQGEKLFF	TGTGCCAGCTCGCAGGGTGAAAAACTGTTTTTT
-	TRBV4-1	TRBJ1-2	-	CASSQERARQNYGYTF	TGCGCCAGCAGCCAAGAGAGGGCAAGACAAAACTATGGCTACACCTTC
once	TRBV10-2	TRBJ1-6	-	CASSEQGVNSPLHF	TGCGCCAGCAGTGAGCAGGGTGTAAACTCACCCCTCCACTTT
-	TRBV5-5	TRBJ1-6	TRBD1	CASSLRAGQGRYNSPLHF	TGTGCCAGCAGCTTGCGAGCTGGACAGGGGAGGTATAATTCACCCCTCCACTTT
-	TRBV9	TRBJ2-5	-	CASSGPQETQYF	TGTGCCAGCAGCGGCCCCCAAGAGACCCAGTACTTC
-	TRBV9	TRBJ1-1	-	CASSVGGGSEAFF	TGTGCCAGCAGCGTAGGAGGGGGTTCTGAAGCTTTCTTT
-	TRBV6-2/TRBV6-3	TRBJ2-7	-	CASSSSRRRNEQYF	TGTGCCAGCAGTTCTTCCCGGCGCAGAAACGAGCAGTACTTC
-	TRBV3-1/TRBV3-2	TRBJ1-2	-	CASSLTNRVIDGYTF	TGTGCCAGCAGCCTTACAAACAGGGTTATAGATGGCTACACCTTC
-	TRBV30	TRBJ2-1	-	CAWTPDSSYNEQFF	TGTGCCTGGACGCCGGACAGTTCCTACAATGAGCAGTTCTTC
-	TRBV27	TRBJ2-5	TRBD2	CASSLFFGGGEETQYF	TGTGCCAGCAGTTTATTTTTTGGCGGGGGGGAAGAGACCCAGTACTTC
many	TRBV6-5	TRBJ1-1	-	CASRITENTEAFF	TGTGCCAGCAGGATTACAGAGAACACTGAAGCTTTCTTT
-	TRBV10-3	TRBJ1-1	TRBD1	CANRQGLNTEAFF	TGTGCCAACCGACAGGGACTGAACACTGAAGCTTTCTTT
few	TRBV7-2	TRBJ1-2	-	CASSINAINYGYTF	TGTGCCAGCAGCATCAACGCCATTAACTATGGCTACACCTTC